The source of this TCR beta chain is a study of shared clonotypes between healthy human individuals. The overall study: Per donor, three plates held CD4 naive cells, three held CD4 memory, two held CD8 naive and one held CD8 memory.

Naive CD8 isolation took CD45RO-negative cells positively selected for CCR7 and excluded terminally differentiated effector memory CD45RA+ cells. The CDR3 totals 14 residues. Germline loops: CDR1 SGHRS, CDR2 YFSETQ. V was clipped by 4 bases and J by 0 bases, with 11 bases between them. Clones were read by immunoSEQ multiplex PCR, and TCRdb kept only the in-frame ones, dropping some. The sample lists roughly 570,000 clones, 95% to 98% occurring once. This chain connects TRBV5-1 to TRBJ2-7, with D perhaps matching TRBD2 (5 bases). This clonotype originated in a young man in good health. The material sequenced was naive CD8+ T cells sorted from blood. The CDR3 loop is CASSPWESSYEQYF. The DNA for the CDR3 is TGCGCCAGCAGCCCATGGGAGAGCTCCTACGAGCAGTACTTC.